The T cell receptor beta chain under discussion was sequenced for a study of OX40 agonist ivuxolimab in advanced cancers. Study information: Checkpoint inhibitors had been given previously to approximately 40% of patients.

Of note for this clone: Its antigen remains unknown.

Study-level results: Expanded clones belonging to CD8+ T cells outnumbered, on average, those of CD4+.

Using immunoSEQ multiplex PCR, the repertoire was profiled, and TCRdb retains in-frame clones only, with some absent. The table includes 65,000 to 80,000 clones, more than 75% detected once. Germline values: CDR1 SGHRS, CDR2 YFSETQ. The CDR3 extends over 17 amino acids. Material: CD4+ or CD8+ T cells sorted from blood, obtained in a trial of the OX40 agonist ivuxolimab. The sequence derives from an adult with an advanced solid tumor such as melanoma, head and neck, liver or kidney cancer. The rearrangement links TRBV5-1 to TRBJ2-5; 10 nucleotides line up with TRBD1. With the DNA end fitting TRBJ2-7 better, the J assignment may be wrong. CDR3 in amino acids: CASRYGTGDSSSYEQYF. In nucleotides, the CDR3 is TGCGCCAGCAGATATGGGACAGGGGACTCGAGCTCCTACGAGCAGTACTTC.